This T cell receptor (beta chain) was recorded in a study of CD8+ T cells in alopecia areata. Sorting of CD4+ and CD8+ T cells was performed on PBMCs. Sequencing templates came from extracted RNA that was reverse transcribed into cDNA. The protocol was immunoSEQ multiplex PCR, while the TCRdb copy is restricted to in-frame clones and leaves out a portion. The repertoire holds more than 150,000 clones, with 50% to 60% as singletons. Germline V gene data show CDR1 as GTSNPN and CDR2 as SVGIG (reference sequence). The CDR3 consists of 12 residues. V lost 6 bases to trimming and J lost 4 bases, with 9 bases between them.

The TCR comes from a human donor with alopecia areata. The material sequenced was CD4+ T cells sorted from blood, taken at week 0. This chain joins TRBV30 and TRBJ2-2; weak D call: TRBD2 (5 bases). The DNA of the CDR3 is TGTGCCTGTCCGGGATTCACCGGGGAGCTGTTTTTT. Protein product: CACPGFTGELFF.